The T cell receptor beta chain described here comes from a study of blood T cell repertoires in COVID-19. About the research overall: COVID-19 samples, acute and convalescent, were from the United States, Italy and Spain.

Per the original methods: Reference gene primer amplification gave nucleated cell count estimates. Libraries were prepared by immunoSEQ multiplex PCR; TCRdb keeps only in-frame clonotypes and omits some of them. V and J calls and clone size are as listed in that table; D and trimming were resolved from the DNA. The data hold about 97,000 clones, with around 92% observed a single time. The germline V gene has CDR1 MGHDK and CDR2 SYGVNS. The germline V and J ends were trimmed by 3 bases and 8 bases, with 13 bases remaining between them. This CDR3 comprises 13 residues. This TCR came from a man in his late teens or twenties with acute or convalescent COVID-19. The chain has TRBV25-1 and TRBJ1-2; D gene unclear. Specimen: peripheral blood. Here the CDR3 DNA reads TGTGCCAGCAGTGAGGGAGGACCTAGGGGCTACACCTTC. This translates into CASSEGGPRGYTF.